Each of the 29 T cell receptor beta chains below was sequenced from the same sample in a study of identical twins. TCRdb called the 5' RACE reads again in MiXCR, with one record for every CDR3 protein. The table has some 440,000 distinct CDR3 sequences, roughly a quarter seen once; the top ten hold over 2.5%. The same sample was also used in a study of T cells expressing NK-cell markers.

Input material: CD4+ T cells sorted from blood. All receptors come from a woman under 30 in good health.

The chain joins TRBV19 to TRBJ2-1; D could derive from TRBD1 or TRBD2 (5 bases each). The CDR3 is 13 amino acids. Per the germline V gene, CDR1 is LNHDA and CDR2 is SQIVND (reference sequence). Deletions cut 6 bases from V and 14 bases from J, with 20 bases between. CDR3 nucleotide sequence: TGTGCCAGTAGAGAGGGGTTCGGGGACCCGGAGTTCTTC. As protein: CASREGFGDPEFF.

There are a few counts of this clonotype. The chain employs TRBV7-2 and TRBJ1-5, with D tentatively TRBD1 (5 bases). Trimming pared 4 bases from V and 7 bases from J, leaving 11 bases between. The length of the CDR3 is 13 residues. CDR1 SGHTA and CDR2 FQGNSA come from the germline V gene. The CDR3 is CASSWGFGQPQHF. Written as DNA, the CDR3 is TGTGCCAGCAGCTGGGGGTTTGGCCAGCCCCAGCATTTT.

The table lists this clonotype with a few counts. The genes are TRBV12-3 or TRBV12-4 and TRBJ2-3, with 10 bases identical to TRBD2. V was pared by 1 base and J by 4 bases, with 5 bases of the junction left unmatched. This CDR3 comprises 16 residues. The CDR3 DNA sequence: TGTGCCAGCAGTTTAGGGAGGAGCGGGGGGGCAGATACGCAGTATTTT. Amino acids: CASSLGRSGGADTQYF.

The V and J genes are TRBV12-3 or TRBV12-4 and TRBJ2-2; 11 bases are a match to TRBD2. V shed 3 bases, J shed 4 bases, and the junction held 4 bases outside the gene matches. This CDR3 has 16 amino acids. The CDR3: CASSFKLAGVTGELFF. For the CDR3, the DNA is TGTGCCAGCAGTTTTAAACTAGCGGGGGTCACCGGGGAGCTGTTTTTT.

The table lists this clonotype with many counts. The CDR3 coding sequence is TGTGCCAGCAGTTACCCCCCCAATGAGCAGTTCTTC. Residues: CASSYPPNEQFF. The chain employs TRBV6-5 and TRBJ2-1; no reliable D call. V lost 2 bases to trimming and J lost 6 bases, with 5 bases between them. Germline-derived CDR1 and CDR2 are MNHEY and SVGAGI. The CDR3 totals 12 residues.

CDR3 nucleotides: TGTGCCAGCAGCTTTACTAGCGGGGGGTACGAGCAGTACTTC. Its translation: CASSFTSGGYEQYF. The V and J genes are TRBV11-2 and TRBJ2-7, with TRBD2 identical over 12 bases. V lost 3 bases and J lost 4; bases outside the gene matches: 1. Per the germline V gene, CDR1 is SGHAT and CDR2 is FQNNGV. The CDR3 extends over 14 amino acids. Full variable domain (remainder filled in from reference TRBV11-2 and TRBJ2-7): EAGVAQSPRYKIIEKRQSVAFWCNPISGHATLYWYQQILGQGPKLLIQFQNNGVVDDSQLPKDRFSAERLKGVDSTLKIQPAKLEDSAVYLCASSFTSGGYEQYFGPGTRLTVT.

This rearrangement joins TRBV10-2 to TRBJ2-5, with D perhaps matching TRBD1 or TRBD2 (5 bases each). V was pared by 6 bases and J by 7 bases, with 15 bases between. The length of the CDR3 is 13 residues. From germline, CDR1 is WSHSY and CDR2 SAAADI. CDR3 sequence: CASSRDLDGTQYF. The CDR3 DNA reads TGCGCCAGCAGCCGGGACCTTGACGGGACCCAGTACTTC.

The chain joins TRBV11-3 to TRBJ2-7, with D hard to call. This CDR3 spans 14 amino acids. CDR1 is SGHNT, CDR2 YENEEA, per germline. Trimming took off 5 bases at V and 2 bases at J, with 13 bases between the two ends. The CDR3 sequence is CASSSRALAYEQYF. CDR3 in DNA: TGTGCCAGCAGCAGCCGGGCCCTTGCCTACGAGCAGTACTTC.

The chain employs TRBV20-1 and TRBJ1-2, with D maybe TRBD1 (6 bases). CDR3 length: 15 amino acids. Germline CDR1 reads DFQATT; CDR2 reads SNEGSKA (reference sequence). The DNA of the CDR3 is TGCAGCTGCCTGGCTCCGGGCCAGGGGCGCTATGGCTACACCTTC. Amino acids: CSCLAPGQGRYGYTF.

In its sample, this clonotype was seen a few times. The chain combines TRBV12-3 or TRBV12-4 with TRBJ2-1, with 11 bases matching TRBD2. The CDR3 consists of 14 residues. V trimming: 6 bases; J trimming: 2 bases; junction bases outside the gene matches: 0. CDR3 DNA sequence: TGTGCCAGCAGGACTAGCGGGGCCTACAATGAGCAGTTCTTC. This encodes CASRTSGAYNEQFF.

This clonotype was found many times. The V call is TRBV10-1, the J call TRBJ2-7, with D maybe TRBD2 (5 bases). There are 12 residues in the CDR3. The germline CDR1 and CDR2 sequences are WNHNN and SYGVQD (reference sequence). Trimming cost V 4 bases and J 12 bases, with 16 bases left between them. CDR3 nucleotide sequence: TGCGCCAGCAGTGCTACCGCTGGGAGTATGTACTTC. Amino acid sequence: CASSATAGSMYF.

V is TRBV20-1 and J is TRBJ2-3, with D perhaps being TRBD1 or TRBD2 (6 bases each). Germline V gene sequence: CDR1 DFQATT, CDR2 SNEGSKA (reference sequence). This CDR3 is 15 amino acids long. V was clipped by 1 base and J by 0 bases, with 11 bases between them. This CDR3 is CSARGRGTSTDTQYF. The CDR3 DNA is TGCAGTGCTAGAGGGAGGGGGACTAGCACAGATACGCAGTATTTT.

This clonotype came up a few times. The rearrangement uses TRBV15 and TRBJ2-7, with D tentatively TRBD1 or TRBD2 (5 bases each). The germline CDR1 and CDR2 sequences are LNHNV and YYDKDF (reference sequence). The CDR3 spans 18 residues. Between the trimmed V and J ends, which lost 1 base and 7 bases, there was a span of 26 bases. The CDR3 region has the DNA TGTGCCACCAGCAGAGGGTGGTCTATTCTTCGGGGCGGTGGGGAGCAGTACTTC. It codes for CATSRGWSILRGGGEQYF.

This clonotype occurred many times. The V call is TRBV12-3 or TRBV12-4, the J call TRBJ1-1, with a tentative D call TRBD1 (5 bases). CDR3 length equals 13 residues. The V and J ends lost 1 base and 7 bases respectively, with 10 bases between them. The CDR3 protein is CASSLDRRLEAFF. In DNA, the CDR3 is TGTGCCAGCAGTTTAGACAGGAGACTTGAAGCTTTCTTT.

This clonotype has only a few counts. The rearrangement links TRBV6-2 or TRBV6-3 to TRBJ2-7, with D maybe TRBD2 (5 bases). CDR1 is MNHEY and CDR2 is SVGEGT in the germline V gene. Trimming stripped 2 bases from V and 7 bases from J, with 12 bases between. This CDR3 is built from 13 residues. CDR3 nucleotides: TGTGCCAGCAGTTACCGTGGGCCGGGGGAGCAGTACTTC. This encodes CASSYRGPGEQYF.

The chain combines TRBV20-1 with TRBJ2-2, with 16 bases that match TRBD2. The CDR3 has 15 amino acids. V lost 6 bases to trimming and J lost 7 bases; unmatched junction nucleotides: 5. Germline V lookup: CDR1 DFQATT, CDR2 SNEGSKA (reference sequence). The CDR3 bases are TGCAGTGCCCTCGGGACTAGCGGGGGGGACGGGGAGCTGTTTTTT. Residues: CSALGTSGGDGELFF.

The rearrangement links TRBV5-6 to TRBJ2-1; possible D gene TRBD2, 5 bases. Germline lookup yields CDR1 SGHDT and CDR2 YYEEEE. The CDR3 covers 14 residues. Trimming took off 6 bases at V and 5 bases at J, with 15 bases between the two ends. The CDR3 nucleotides are TGTGCCAGCAAGCCCGGGATTATAGACAATGAGCAGTTCTTC. This translates into CASKPGIIDNEQFF.

The chain recombines TRBV12-3 or TRBV12-4 with TRBJ2-3, with 12 bases identical to TRBD2. The CDR3 totals 16 residues. J lost 3 bases, V lost 3 bases, and 4 bases had no gene match. The CDR3 nucleotides are TGTGCCAGCAGTTTTCTAGCGGGGGGGGGGACAGATACGCAGTATTTT. Its translation is CASSFLAGGGTDTQYF.

This clonotype showed up just a few times. The J gene is TRBJ1-2, the V gene TRBV3-1; D is perhaps TRBD1 (6 bases). The V and J ends lost 7 bases and 8 bases respectively, with 20 bases between them. CDR3 length: 14 residues. Germline lookup yields CDR1 LGHDT and CDR2 YNNKEL (reference sequence). The CDR3 DNA reads TGTGCCAGCAAAGGGCAGGGGATAGGAGGGGGCTACACCTTC. Protein product: CASKGQGIGGGYTF.

This clonotype was observed many times. This chain's CDR3 is CASRSGGTDTQYF. CDR3 bases: TGTGCCAGCAGATCGGGGGGGACAGATACGCAGTATTTT. J is TRBJ2-3 and V is TRBV7-3, with TRBD2 matching 8 bases. J was trimmed by 3 bases and V by 6 bases; bases with no gene match: 2. This CDR3 has 13 residues. Per germline, CDR1 SGHTA and CDR2 FQGTGA.

This clonotype was recorded a few times. The CDR3 nucleotides read TGCAGTGCTAGAGATCGGGCCGCCGTTAACTATGGCTACACCTTC. Translated: CSARDRAAVNYGYTF. V is TRBV20-1 and J is TRBJ1-2; the D is unclear. The CDR3 contains 15 residues. CDR1 is DFQATT and CDR2 is SNEGSKA in the germline V gene (reference sequence). V lost 0 bases, J lost 1 base, and 12 bases lay in between.

This clonotype was recorded a few times. The V call is TRBV12-3 or TRBV12-4, the J call TRBJ1-6; TRBD1 is a possible D gene (5 bases). The CDR3 has 13 amino acids. V was trimmed by 4 bases and J by 6 bases, leaving 7 bases between them. The CDR3 loop reads CASSSGPNSPLHF. As DNA, the CDR3 is TGTGCCAGCAGTTCAGGGCCTAATTCACCCCTCCACTTT.

Here the CDR3 reads CASSLDRPYEQYF. The CDR3 bases are TGTGCCAGCAGCTTAGACAGGCCTTACGAGCAGTACTTC. V gene TRBV11-3 combines with J gene TRBJ2-7; D remains unclear. CDR1 and CDR2 from the germline V gene are SGHNT and YENEEA. The CDR3 length is 13 residues. With 0 bases removed from V and 4 bases from J, the gap between germline ends came to 7 bases.

This clonotype was counted only a few times. This chain connects TRBV12-3 or TRBV12-4 to TRBJ2-3, with 8 bases fitting TRBD2. Losses at the gene ends were 8 bases for V and 4 bases for J; bases not matched to a gene: 11. This CDR3 spans 15 amino acids. The chain's CDR3 is CASQMAGGLSDTQYF. The CDR3 bases are TGTGCCAGCCAAATGGCGGGGGGACTTTCAGATACGCAGTATTTT.

This clonotype was found many times. The rearrangement links TRBV5-5 to TRBJ2-1, with D possibly being TRBD1 or TRBD2 (5 bases each). From germline, CDR1 is SGHKS and CDR2 YYEKEE (reference sequence). CDR3 length: 15 amino acids. Trimming took 5 bases from V and 0 from J, leaving 12 bases between them. CDR3 residues: CASRRDASSYNEQFF. The DNA for the CDR3 is TGTGCCAGCAGAAGGGACGCAAGCTCCTACAATGAGCAGTTCTTC.

This clonotype was found a few times. This chain joins TRBV15 and TRBJ1-3, with D unclear. V lost 1 base and J lost 1, with 11 bases in between. Germline CDR1 is LNHNV and CDR2 is YYDKDF (reference sequence). This CDR3 is built from 16 residues. The CDR3 spells CATSRGTSSSGNTIYF. CDR3 DNA: TGTGCCACCAGCAGAGGAACAAGTTCTTCTGGAAACACCATATATTTT. Full variable domain (remainder filled in from reference TRBV15 and TRBJ1-3): DAMVIQNPRYQVTQFGKPVTLSCSQTLNHNVMYWYQQKSSQAPKLLFHYYDKDFNNEADTPDNFQSRRPNTSFCFLDIRSPGLGDTAMYLCATSRGTSSSGNTIYFGEGSWLTVV.

In this sample, this clonotype turned up a few times. V usage is TRBV24-1 and J usage is TRBJ2-3, with 8 nucleotides matching TRBD2. The CDR3 length is 14 residues. V shed 3 bases, J shed 5 bases, and the junction held 3 bases outside the gene matches. Germline V gene sequence: CDR1 KGHDR, CDR2 SFDVKD. The CDR3 bases are TGTGCCACCAGTGATGGGACTAGAAGAGATACGCAGTATTTT. It yields the protein CATSDGTRRDTQYF.

Ten or more counts support this clonotype. The CDR3 nucleotides are TGTGCCAGCAGTTCCCTCGGGTCCGCCGAGCACGAGCAGTACTTC. Translating gives CASSSLGSAEHEQYF. The chain links TRBV27 to TRBJ2-7, with unresolved D. The V end lost 4 bases, the J end lost 5 bases, and 18 bases lay between the germline ends. Looked up from germline, CDR1 is MNHEY and CDR2 is SMNVEV (reference sequence). The CDR3 is 15 residues long.

This clonotype was detected a few times. The chain couples TRBV7-9 to TRBJ2-1, with 10 bases matching TRBD2. Germline V lookup: CDR1 SEHNR, CDR2 FQNEAQ (reference sequence). The CDR3 is made up of 14 amino acids. The V and J ends lost 2 bases and 7 bases, in that order; junction bases with no gene match: 2. This CDR3 is CASSLKREGNEQFF. In DNA, the CDR3 is TGTGCCAGCAGCTTAAAGCGGGAGGGAAATGAGCAGTTCTTC.